The 32 T cell receptor beta chains listed next were all sequenced from one sample in a study of blood T cell repertoires in COVID-19. TCRdb's table, derived via immunoSEQ multiplex PCR, lists solely in-frame clones and lacks some. This table has around 220,000 clones, approximately 85% appearing once. Material: peripheral blood. Receptors were obtained from a woman of 80 years or more with COVID-19, enrolled during active disease.

The chain uses TRBV11-1 and TRBJ2-7; TRBD1 agrees at 7 bases. After removal of 4 bases from V and 4 bases from J, the junction contained 4 bases not matched to a gene. Germline V lookup: CDR1 SGHAT, CDR2 FQDESV (reference sequence). The CDR3 has 13 amino acids. CDR3 sequence: CASSSSQGYEQYF. The CDR3, as DNA: TGTGCCAGCAGCTCTTCACAGGGGTACGAGCAGTACTTC.

This clone was seen only once. J is TRBJ1-3 and V is TRBV28; D remains unclear. The germline gives CDR1 MDHEN, CDR2 SYDVKM. V dropped 4 bases and J dropped 0 bases, with 10 bases sitting between them. The CDR3 runs 15 residues. The chain's CDR3 is CASSSPAASGNTIYF. The CDR3 coding sequence is TGTGCCAGCAGTTCCCCCGCGGCCTCTGGAAACACCATATATTTT.

The chain uses TRBV5-1 and TRBJ2-5, with D tentatively TRBD1 (8 bases). Germline V gene sequence: CDR1 SGHRS, CDR2 YFSETQ. The CDR3 contains 14 residues. The V end lost 5 bases, the J end lost 5 bases, and 16 bases lay between the germline ends. The CDR3 DNA reads TGCGCCAGCAGTAAGGACAGGGAGGGGGAGACCCAGTACTTC. Protein product: CASSKDREGETQYF.

In this sample, this clone turned up once. The rearrangement links TRBV19 to TRBJ1-2; D may be TRBD1 (6 bases). The CDR3 totals 15 residues. Germline V gene lookup returns CDR1 LNHDA and CDR2 SQIVND (reference sequence). V was cut by 5 bases and J by 2 bases, with 15 bases left in between. CDR3 region: CASSAGGTPNYGYTF. The DNA of the CDR3 is TGTGCCAGTAGTGCGGGTGGGACACCAAACTATGGCTACACCTTC.

This clone occurred a few times. The chain couples TRBV7-6 to TRBJ2-1; D perhaps matches TRBD2 (6 bases). Germline CDR1 SGHVS, CDR2 FNYEAQ. V lost 1 base, J lost 1 base, and 8 bases lay in between. The CDR3 has 15 residues. CDR3 region: CASSLESGSYNEQFF. The DNA of the CDR3 is TGTGCCAGCAGCTTAGAAAGCGGGTCCTACAATGAGCAGTTCTTC.

The genes are TRBV10-3 and TRBJ1-3; D remains unclear. The CDR3 is 13 residues long. V was shortened by 11 bases and J by 4 bases, with 15 bases between the two germline ends. Germline CDR1 and CDR2: ENHRY and SYGVKD. The CDR3 reads CAHQRESGNTIYF. CDR3 in DNA: TGTGCCCACCAGCGGGAGTCGGGAAACACCATATATTTT.

J is TRBJ2-1 and V is TRBV5-1, with D possibly being TRBD1 (6 bases). Germline V gene sequence: CDR1 SGHRS, CDR2 YFSETQ. The V and J ends lost 5 bases and 5 bases respectively, with 14 bases between them. The CDR3 sequence is 14 residues long. CDR3 nucleotides: TGCGCCAGCAGTATTCCAGGGACACACAATGAGCAGTTCTTC. Protein sequence: CASSIPGTHNEQFF. The variable domain in full, with the rest retrieved from reference TRBV5-1 and TRBJ2-1, is KAGVTQTPRYLIKTRGQQVTLSCSPISGHRSVSWYQQTPGQGLQFLFEYFSETQRNKGNFPGRFSGRQFSNSRSEMNVSTLELGDSALYLCASSIPGTHNEQFFGPGTRLTVL.

On this clone itself: Additional DNA sequences in this sample encode the identical CDR3. The chain has TRBV19 and TRBJ2-7; TRBD2 aligns across 8 bases. This CDR3 contains 15 residues. Germline loops: CDR1 LNHDA, CDR2 SQIVND (reference sequence). V dropped 5 bases and J dropped 2; count of bases not matched to a gene: 8. For the CDR3, the DNA is TGTGCCAGTAGTCCTTCGACTAGCGCAACCTACGAGCAGTACTTC. This translates into CASSPSTSATYEQYF.

This clone was seen only once. This chain joins TRBV28 and TRBJ2-1; 10 nucleotides agree with TRBD2. The CDR3 has 12 residues. The V and J ends lost 11 bases and 4 bases, in that order; junction bases with no gene match: 2. Looked up from germline, CDR1 is MDHEN and CDR2 is SYDVKM. Here the CDR3 DNA reads TGTGCCTCGGGACTAGCGTACAATGAGCAGTTCTTC. It translates to CASGLAYNEQFF.

The genes are TRBV28 and TRBJ1-5, with unresolved D. V was trimmed by 3 bases and J by 2 bases, leaving 11 bases between them. Germline CDR1 MDHEN, CDR2 SYDVKM. The CDR3 covers 15 residues. The CDR3 loop is CASSLSTVGNQPQHF. CDR3 DNA: TGTGCCAGCAGTTTGAGCACGGTGGGCAATCAGCCCCAGCATTTT.

This sequence joins TRBV15 and TRBJ1-2; D gene uncertain. The germline gives CDR1 LNHNV, CDR2 YYDKDF (reference sequence). With 0 bases removed from V and 8 bases from J, the gap between germline ends came to 13 bases. This CDR3 is built from 14 residues. CDR3 amino acids: CATSRDAAGGGYTF. CDR3 DNA sequence: TGTGCCACCAGCAGAGATGCAGCGGGAGGCGGCTACACCTTC.

V gene TRBV25-1 combines with J gene TRBJ2-1; TRBD2 matches at 9 bases. The CDR3 length is 16 residues. Per the germline V gene, CDR1 is MGHDK and CDR2 is SYGVNS. Trimming removed 4 bases from V and 0 bases from J; junction bases left unmatched: 4. The CDR3: CASSGNSGSSYNEQFF. DNA of the CDR3: TGTGCCAGCAGTGGAAATAGCGGGAGCTCCTACAATGAGCAGTTCTTC.

Concerning this clone: Distinct nucleotide sequences in the sample also encode this CDR3. CDR3 nucleotides: TGTGCCAGCAGCTTGGGGGGGGCGCCCGGAAACACCATATATTTT. It translates to CASSLGGAPGNTIYF. The J gene is TRBJ1-3, the V gene TRBV11-2; the D gene is possibly TRBD1 (6 bases). The V gene's germline CDR1 is SGHAT and CDR2 FQNNGV. The CDR3 contains 15 residues. V dropped 3 bases and J dropped 4 bases, with 13 bases sitting between them.

The chain joins TRBV27 to TRBJ1-1; D might be TRBD1 (6 bases). CDR3 length: 15 amino acids. Germline V gene sequence: CDR1 MNHEY, CDR2 SMNVEV (reference sequence). Between the trimmed V and J ends, which lost 2 bases and 4 bases, there was a span of 14 bases. The CDR3 loop reads CASSLGGAGSTEAFF. The DNA of the CDR3 is TGTGCCAGCAGTTTAGGGGGGGCGGGGAGCACTGAAGCTTTCTTT.

V is TRBV7-2 and J is TRBJ1-3; D is unclear. The V end was cut by 6 bases, the J end by 0 bases, with 15 bases between. The CDR3 length is 16 residues. CDR1 is SGHTA and CDR2 is FQGNSA in the germline V gene. The CDR3, as DNA: TGTGCCAGCAGTCCAGGAACGGTTAGCTCTGGAAACACCATATATTTT. Amino acid sequence: CASSPGTVSSGNTIYF.

V gene TRBV30 combines with J gene TRBJ2-2, with 8 bases aligning to TRBD1. Trimming removed 0 bases from V and 2 bases from J; junction bases left unmatched: 5. Germline V gene sequence: CDR1 GTSNPN, CDR2 SVGIG (reference sequence). This CDR3 has 16 residues. This chain's CDR3 is CAWSVQGGPNTGELFF. The CDR3 bases are TGTGCCTGGAGTGTACAGGGGGGTCCTAACACCGGGGAGCTGTTTTTT.

This chain links TRBV4-2 with TRBJ1-4; D is perhaps TRBD1 (5 bases). V was pared by 6 bases and J by 8 bases, with 16 bases between. Germline V gives CDR1 LGHNA, CDR2 YNFKEQ. The CDR3 contains 14 residues. CDR3 bases: TGTGCCAGCAGTACCCCAGGGTCCGGGGAAAAACTGTTTTTT. This encodes CASSTPGSGEKLFF.

This rearrangement joins TRBV6-6 to TRBJ1-5; possibly TRBD1 for D (5 bases). The V end was cut by 6 bases, the J end by 2 bases, with 14 bases between. CDR1 and CDR2 from the germline V gene are MNHNY and SVGAGI (reference sequence). The CDR3 spans 15 residues. Here the CDR3 reads CASSSAQGGNQPQHF. The CDR3 nucleotides are TGTGCCAGCAGCTCCGCCCAGGGTGGCAATCAGCCCCAGCATTTT.

The J gene is TRBJ1-3, the V gene TRBV21-1. TRBV21-1 constitutes a pseudogene. The CDR3 has 15 amino acids. This chain's CDR3 is CAAGGGNSFGNTIYF. The CDR3 nucleotides read TGTGCCGCGGGCGGAGGGAATTCTTTTGGAAACACCATATATTTT.

V gene TRBV19 combines with J gene TRBJ1-2; unclear D gene. This CDR3 has 14 residues. CDR1 is LNHDA, CDR2 SQIVND, per germline (reference sequence). The V and J ends lost 3 bases and 7 bases respectively, with 15 bases between them. The CDR3 loop reads CASSISSGVGGYTF. CDR3 sequence (DNA): TGTGCCAGTAGTATTAGCAGTGGAGTAGGTGGCTACACCTTC.

The chain carries TRBV5-1 and TRBJ1-1, with TRBD1 matching 7 bases. From germline, CDR1 is SGHRS and CDR2 YFSETQ. This CDR3 spans 12 amino acids. Losses at the gene ends were 0 bases for V and 8 bases for J; bases not matched to a gene: 1. The CDR3 reads CASSLETGEAFF. The CDR3 region has the DNA TGCGCCAGCAGCTTGGAGACAGGGGAAGCTTTCTTT.

This clone showed up just once. The V gene is TRBV9, the J gene TRBJ1-1, with 8 bases identical to TRBD1. The CDR3 extends over 14 amino acids. Looked up from germline, CDR1 is SGDLS and CDR2 is YYNGEE. The J segment lost 3 bases and the V segment lost 2 bases, leaving 3 bases of the junction unmatched. CDR3 protein: CASSVDRADTEAFF. CDR3 coding DNA: TGTGCCAGCAGCGTGGACAGGGCGGACACTGAAGCTTTCTTT.

A single count supports this clone. The chain combines TRBV13 with TRBJ2-1; 10 bases are shared with TRBD1. Germline lookup yields CDR1 PRHDT and CDR2 FYEKMQ (reference sequence). The length of the CDR3 is 15 residues. J was trimmed by 2 bases and V by 4 bases; bases with no gene match: 2. The CDR3 DNA reads as TGTGCCAGCAGCTCGGGACAGGGGACCTACAATGAGCAGTTCTTC. Protein: CASSSGQGTYNEQFF.

The chain has TRBV6-2 or TRBV6-3 and TRBJ1-4; D is unresolved. The V end was cut by 0 bases, the J end by 14 bases, with 10 bases between. Germline assignment: CDR1 MNHEY and CDR2 SVGEGT. The CDR3 loop spans 12 amino acids. CDR3 DNA sequence: TGTGCCAGCAGTTACTCGTCCGGGGTGCTGTTTTTT. It yields the protein CASSYSSGVLFF.

The chain couples TRBV2 to TRBJ2-1; 10 bases map to TRBD2. The ends lost 6 bases at V and 3 bases at J; junction bases unmatched: 5. Germline CDR1 is SNHLY and CDR2 is FYNNEI. The CDR3 runs to 15 residues. CDR3 amino acids: CASRLAGPRYNEQFF. CDR3 DNA sequence: TGTGCCAGCAGACTAGCGGGGCCCCGCTACAATGAGCAGTTCTTC.

This clone was seen only once. V usage is TRBV5-6 and J usage is TRBJ2-1; 12 bases map to TRBD2. CDR3 length: 17 residues. The junction had 7 bases not matched to a gene; V was cut back by 2 bases and J by 4 bases. CDR1 and CDR2 (germline): SGHDT, YYEEEE. The CDR3 coding sequence is TGTGCCAGCAGCTTTGGGACTAGCGGGTATCTTTACAATGAGCAGTTCTTC. Protein: CASSFGTSGYLYNEQFF.

This clone was counted a few times. V and J are TRBV19 and TRBJ1-5; possible D gene TRBD1, 5 bases. Trimming stripped 7 bases from V and 1 base from J, with 14 bases between. The CDR3 totals 15 residues. CDR1 and CDR2 from the germline V gene are LNHDA and SQIVND (reference sequence). CDR3 region: CASIPTALSNQPQHF. CDR3 in DNA: TGTGCCAGTATTCCGACAGCCCTGAGCAATCAGCCCCAGCATTTT.

This chain joins TRBV5-1 and TRBJ2-1; no definite D call. Germline V gives CDR1 SGHRS, CDR2 YFSETQ. The CDR3 length is 11 residues. Trimming took off 5 bases at V and 5 bases at J, with 5 bases between the two ends. The CDR3 DNA sequence: TGCGCCAGCAGGCGAAACAATGAGCAGTTCTTC. This codes for CASRRNNEQFF.

The CDR3 region has the DNA TGTGCCACGGTTACAGGGGGATGCTTAAAGGACACTGAAGCTTTCTTT. It yields the protein CATVTGGCLKDTEAFF. The chain joins TRBV24-1 to TRBJ1-1, with TRBD1 identical over 8 bases. The CDR3 consists of 16 residues. The germline gives CDR1 KGHDR, CDR2 SFDVKD. Losses at the gene ends were 10 bases for V and 3 bases for J; bases not matched to a gene: 15.

The V call is TRBV5-1, the J call TRBJ1-1; D remains ambiguous. V was trimmed by 0 bases and J by 1 base, leaving 10 bases between them. Germline lookup yields CDR1 SGHRS and CDR2 YFSETQ. CDR3 length: 15 residues. The CDR3 region has the DNA TGCGCCAGCAGCTTGGACGGATGGGCGAACACTGAAGCTTTCTTT. Translated: CASSLDGWANTEAFF.

The gene calls are TRBV29-1 and TRBJ1-2, with TRBD1 as a possible D gene (5 bases). The CDR3 is 13 amino acids. Per germline, CDR1 SQVTM and CDR2 ANQGSEA. With 2 bases removed from V and 8 bases from J, the gap between germline ends came to 15 bases. CDR3 DNA sequence: TGCAGCGTTGAACTAGCGGGGGGAGTCGGCTACACCTTC. This sequence encodes CSVELAGGVGYTF.

The sample holds one count of this clone. The rearrangement links TRBV5-1 to TRBJ1-5; D not resolved. The CDR3 has 13 amino acids. Trimming left V 0 bases short and J 9 bases short, with 10 bases between. Germline loops: CDR1 SGHRS, CDR2 YFSETQ. In DNA, the CDR3 is TGCGCCAGCAGCTTGGAGGGCGCGGGGCCCCAGCATTTT. Residues: CASSLEGAGPQHF.